The clone carrying this T cell receptor (beta chain) was seen once. The record originates from a study of tumour-infiltrating T cells in Burkitt lymphoma. Overall study: Survival, overall and progression-free, tracked with productive clonality.

The CDR3 runs to 13 residues. Germline V gene sequence: CDR1 MNHNY, CDR2 SVGAGI (reference sequence). J was trimmed by 6 bases and V by 10 bases; bases with no gene match: 10. The repertoire was sequenced with immunoSEQ multiplex PCR; TCRdb's copy has only in-frame clones and lacks some. The profile covers around 15,000 clones, with roughly 85% appearing a single time and 2% to 2.5% taken by the ten largest. Sequenced material: tumor tissue. The V gene is TRBV6-6, the J gene TRBJ2-3; 7 bases match TRBD2. The receptor comes from a human donor with diffuse large B-cell lymphoma. Here the CDR3 DNA reads TGTGCCATCCAGCGGGACTGGTCGGATACGCAGTATTTT. Encoded protein: CAIQRDWSDTQYF.